Below, 22 T cell receptor beta chains from the same sample are listed, as sequenced in a study of T-cell reconstitution after alpha-beta-depleted transplantation in children. TCRbeta library construction was performed incorporating unique molecular identifiers. Each CDR3 protein is one row after TCRdb ran MiXCR on the PCR reads. Of hundreds of thousands of distinct CDR3 sequences detected, approximately 10% appear once; the ten largest clones hold under 30%. The sequencing used PBMCs, collected before TCRalphabeta/CD19-depleted stem cell transplant. Source of these receptors: a child in the first two years of life with acute myeloid leukemia, due to receive a stem cell transplant.

In its sample, this clonotype was seen many times. V is TRBV5-1 and J is TRBJ2-2; maybe TRBD2 (5 bases). V lost 4 bases and J lost 6, with 10 bases in between. Germline CDR1 SGHRS, CDR2 YFSETQ. The CDR3 has 13 amino acids. The CDR3 bases are TGCGCCAGCAGCCTAGGGAGCGCCGGGGAGCTGTTTTTT. Its protein is CASSLGSAGELFF.

This clonotype was observed at least ten times. V usage is TRBV7-9 and J usage is TRBJ2-1; D call uncertain. V lost 2 bases to trimming and J lost 8 bases, with 16 bases between them. Germline V CDR1 and CDR2: SEHNR, FQNEAQ (reference sequence). The CDR3 is made up of 15 amino acids. This chain's CDR3 is CASSLWGFLGDEQFF. CDR3 nucleotides: TGTGCCAGCAGCTTATGGGGTTTTCTTGGCGATGAGCAGTTCTTC.

This clonotype was counted ten times or more. This chain uses TRBV4-2 with TRBJ2-2; D may correspond to TRBD1 or TRBD2 (5 bases each). The length of the CDR3 is 16 residues. V lost 5 bases, J lost 1 base, and 14 bases lay in between. Germline V CDR1 and CDR2: LGHNA, YNFKEQ. The CDR3 DNA reads as TGTGCCAGCAGCGCCCGGGGCCGAGGGAACACCGGGGAGCTGTTTTTT. It specifies CASSARGRGNTGELFF.

Ten or more counts support this clonotype. The rearrangement uses TRBV12-3 or TRBV12-4 and TRBJ2-5; D remains ambiguous. The CDR3 totals 12 residues. Trimming pared 2 bases from V and 5 bases from J, leaving 6 bases between. The CDR3: CASSLSGETQYF. CDR3 bases: TGTGCCAGCAGTTTATCTGGTGAGACCCAGTACTTC.

The chain uses TRBV5-5 and TRBJ1-2, with no clear D. V gave up 0 bases and J gave up 6 bases, with 12 bases separating them. Per the germline V gene, CDR1 is SGHKS and CDR2 is YYEKEE (reference sequence). The CDR3 is made up of 14 amino acids. In DNA form, the CDR3 reads TGTGCCAGCAGCTTGGTCTCGTCTTTGAATGGCTACACCTTC. As protein: CASSLVSSLNGYTF.

This clonotype showed up many times. The chain recombines TRBV7-2 with TRBJ2-2; 8 nucleotides agree with TRBD2. CDR1 is SGHTA and CDR2 is FQGNSA in the germline V gene. The CDR3 runs 15 residues. J gave up 7 bases and V 4 bases, and 8 bases lay outside the gene matches. The CDR3, as DNA: TGTGCCAGCAGCTCGGGGGGACTAGGGGTCGGGGAGCTGTTTTTT. It encodes CASSSGGLGVGELFF. Full variable domain (missing parts from reference TRBV7-2 and TRBJ2-2): GAGVSQSPSNKVTEKGKDVELRCDPISGHTALYWYRQSLGQGLEFLIYFQGNSAPDKSGLPSDRFSAERTGGSVSTLTIQRTQQEDSAVYLCASSSGGLGVGELFFGEGSRLTVL.

The sample holds many counts of this clonotype. This chain connects TRBV20-1 to TRBJ2-1, with TRBD2 as a possible D gene (6 bases). Germline V gene data show CDR1 as DFQATT and CDR2 as SNEGSKA (reference sequence). This CDR3 contains 13 residues. Trimming pared 4 bases from V and 6 bases from J, leaving 13 bases between. DNA for the CDR3: TGCAGTGCTATCCAGACTAGTGGCAATGAGCAGTTCTTC. Residues: CSAIQTSGNEQFF.

Ten or more counts support this clonotype. The J gene is TRBJ1-1, the V gene TRBV20-1; 7 positions agree with TRBD1. Per the germline V gene, CDR1 is DFQATT and CDR2 is SNEGSKA (reference sequence). The junction had 9 bases not matched to a gene; V was cut back by 6 bases and J by 5 bases. This CDR3 comprises 13 residues. CDR3 nucleotide sequence: TGCAGTGCCAGAAGACAGGGTGATACTGAAGCTTTCTTT. Protein: CSARRQGDTEAFF.

In its sample, this clonotype was seen many times. DNA of the CDR3: TGTGCCAGCAGGCCTACCCCGGACACTAATTCACCCCTCCACTTT. It yields the protein CASRPTPDTNSPLHF. This chain links TRBV12-3 or TRBV12-4 with TRBJ1-6, with D possibly being TRBD1 (5 bases). V was cut by 6 bases and J by 6 bases, with 15 bases left in between. The CDR3 length is 15 residues.

This clonotype was recorded a few times. The chain recombines TRBV27 with TRBJ2-2, with D tentatively TRBD2 (6 bases). V lost 8 bases to trimming and J lost 2 bases, with 9 bases between them. This CDR3 contains 13 residues. Germline-derived CDR1 and CDR2 are MNHEY and SMNVEV (reference sequence). The CDR3 protein is CASGTPNTGELFF. The CDR3 DNA reads as TGTGCCAGCGGGACTCCTAACACCGGGGAGCTGTTTTTT.

This clonotype has a count of ten or more. The chain couples TRBV4-2 to TRBJ2-1; maybe TRBD1 (6 bases). There are 14 residues in the CDR3. V gave up 5 bases and J gave up 5 bases, with 13 bases separating them. Germline loops: CDR1 LGHNA, CDR2 YNFKEQ. The CDR3 DNA reads as TGTGCCAGCAGCACAGGGTTAGGGGACAATGAGCAGTTCTTC. Encoded protein: CASSTGLGDNEQFF.

In its sample, this clonotype was seen many times. The CDR3 bases are TGCAGTGCTACTTCTAGCCGCCCTTCCTACAATGAGCAGTTCTTC. Protein sequence: CSATSSRPSYNEQFF. This chain uses TRBV20-1 with TRBJ2-1; possibly TRBD2 for D (5 bases). The V and J ends lost 4 bases and 1 base respectively, with 14 bases between them. Germline V gene lookup returns CDR1 DFQATT and CDR2 SNEGSKA (reference sequence). CDR3 length: 15 residues.

This clonotype has at least ten counts. The V and J genes are TRBV19 and TRBJ2-7; 12 nucleotides line up with TRBD2. The CDR3 has 16 residues. Unmatched junction bases numbered 6, after V lost 2 bases and J lost 4 bases. Germline V gene lookup returns CDR1 LNHDA and CDR2 SQIVND (reference sequence). This CDR3 is CASSIKTSGRTYEQYF. The CDR3, as DNA: TGTGCCAGTAGTATAAAAACTAGCGGGAGGACTTACGAGCAGTACTTC.

This clonotype was detected many times. The chain employs TRBV12-3 or TRBV12-4 and TRBJ2-5; 9 positions match TRBD2. V was clipped by 6 bases and J by 2 bases; unmatched bases: 7. The CDR3 has 15 residues. CDR3 amino acids: CASSHPSGVQETQYF. In DNA, the CDR3 is TGTGCCAGCAGCCACCCTAGCGGGGTTCAAGAGACCCAGTACTTC.

This clonotype was recorded at least ten times. CDR3 bases: TGTGCCAGCAGCCCACGGGACAGGACCAACACTGAAGCTTTCTTT. It codes for CASSPRDRTNTEAFF. V usage is TRBV7-9 and J usage is TRBJ1-1, with 8 nucleotides matching TRBD1. The J segment lost 2 bases and the V segment lost 5 bases, leaving 7 bases of the junction unmatched. CDR3 length equals 15 residues. Germline V gives CDR1 SEHNR, CDR2 FQNEAQ (reference sequence).

At least ten counts were recorded for this clonotype. The CDR3 loop is CSARPGLAGYPDTQYF. The DNA of the CDR3 is TGCAGTGCTAGACCGGGACTAGCGGGATACCCAGATACGCAGTATTTT. This chain joins TRBV20-1 and TRBJ2-3; 13 positions agree with TRBD2. Germline CDR1 DFQATT, CDR2 SNEGSKA (reference sequence). With 2 bases clipped from V and 4 bases from J, the junction kept 6 bases outside the gene matches. This CDR3 comprises 16 residues.

This clonotype was found many times. The chain joins TRBV4-1 to TRBJ2-1; 13 bases agree with TRBD2. The CDR3 is 17 residues long. Germline CDR1 and CDR2: MGHRA and YSYEKL. Germline trimming cut 1 base from V and 8 bases from J; bases unmatched to any gene: 8. The CDR3 coding sequence is TGCGCCAGCAGCCAAGTAACTAGCGGGAGGGCCGAGTATGAGCAGTTCTTC. It translates to CASSQVTSGRAEYEQFF.

This clonotype showed up many times. V gene TRBV19 combines with J gene TRBJ1-1; 8 positions match TRBD1. The CDR3 has 18 residues. V dropped 5 bases and J dropped 4; count of bases not matched to a gene: 18. Germline CDR1 reads LNHDA; CDR2 reads SQIVND (reference sequence). CDR3 sequence: CASSPEARGRIRGTEAFF. The CDR3 nucleotides read TGTGCCAGTAGTCCTGAGGCCAGGGGGCGAATTAGGGGCACTGAAGCTTTCTTT. Using reference TRBV19 and TRBJ1-1 for the parts outside the CDR3, the full variable domain is DGGITQSPKYLFRKEGQNVTLSCEQNLNHDAMYWYRQDPGQGLRLIYYSQIVNDFQKGDIAEGYSVSREKKESFPLTVTSAQKNPTAFYLCASSPEARGRIRGTEAFFGQGTRLTVV.

This clonotype showed up many times. The chain links TRBV7-9 to TRBJ1-2; D gene ambiguous. The CDR3 is 13 residues long. The V end was cut by 1 base, the J end by 3 bases, with 6 bases between. Germline V lookup: CDR1 SEHNR, CDR2 FQNEAQ (reference sequence). CDR3 region: CASSLEMDYGYTF. The CDR3 region has the DNA TGTGCCAGCAGCTTAGAGATGGACTATGGCTACACCTTC.

At least ten counts were recorded for this clonotype. This rearrangement joins TRBV28 to TRBJ2-7; D not resolved. The CDR3 covers 13 residues. The germline gives CDR1 MDHEN, CDR2 SYDVKM. The V gene lost 5 bases and the J gene lost 3 bases, with 11 bases spanning the gap. For the CDR3, the DNA is TGTGCCAGCAGTCGGCGCCTTGACTACGAGCAGTACTTC. It translates to CASSRRLDYEQYF.

The chain is built from TRBV18 and TRBJ2-5; no firm D call. V was pared by 2 bases and J by 5 bases, with 6 bases between. Germline-derived CDR1 and CDR2 are KGHSH and LQKENI. The CDR3 consists of 12 residues. The CDR3 protein is CASSPISETQYF. The CDR3 region has the DNA TGTGCCAGCTCACCAATCAGCGAGACCCAGTACTTC. Based on the CDR3 plus reference TRBV18 and TRBJ2-5, the full variable domain is NAGVMQNPRHLVRRRGQEARLRCSPMKGHSHVYWYRQLPEEGLKFMVYLQKENIIDESGMPKERFSAEFPKEGPSILRIQQVVRGDSAAYFCASSPISETQYFGPGTRLLVL.

V and J are TRBV7-9 and TRBJ1-4, with D hard to call. V gave up 5 bases and J gave up 10 bases, with 20 bases separating them. Germline loops: CDR1 SEHNR, CDR2 FQNEAQ (reference sequence). This CDR3 is built from 15 residues. Here the CDR3 reads CASSHDTTWSGKLFF. The CDR3 bases are TGTGCCAGCAGCCACGACACAACCTGGTCGGGAAAACTGTTTTTT.